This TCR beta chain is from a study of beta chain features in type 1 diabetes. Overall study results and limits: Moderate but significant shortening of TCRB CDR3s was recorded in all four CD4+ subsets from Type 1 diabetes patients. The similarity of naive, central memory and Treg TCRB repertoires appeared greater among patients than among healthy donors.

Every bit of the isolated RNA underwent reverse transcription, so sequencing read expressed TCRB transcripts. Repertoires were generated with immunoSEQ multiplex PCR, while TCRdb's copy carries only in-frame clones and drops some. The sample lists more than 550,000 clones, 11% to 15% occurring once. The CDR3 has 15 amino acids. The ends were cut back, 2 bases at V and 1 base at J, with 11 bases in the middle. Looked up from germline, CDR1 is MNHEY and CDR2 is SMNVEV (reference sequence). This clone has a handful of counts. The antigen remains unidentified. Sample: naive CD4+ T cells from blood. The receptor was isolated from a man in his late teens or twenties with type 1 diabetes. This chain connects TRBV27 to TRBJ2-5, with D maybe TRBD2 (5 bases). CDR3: CASSLRWEFQETQYF. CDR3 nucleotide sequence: TGTGCCAGCAGTTTACGCTGGGAGTTCCAAGAGACCCAGTACTTC.